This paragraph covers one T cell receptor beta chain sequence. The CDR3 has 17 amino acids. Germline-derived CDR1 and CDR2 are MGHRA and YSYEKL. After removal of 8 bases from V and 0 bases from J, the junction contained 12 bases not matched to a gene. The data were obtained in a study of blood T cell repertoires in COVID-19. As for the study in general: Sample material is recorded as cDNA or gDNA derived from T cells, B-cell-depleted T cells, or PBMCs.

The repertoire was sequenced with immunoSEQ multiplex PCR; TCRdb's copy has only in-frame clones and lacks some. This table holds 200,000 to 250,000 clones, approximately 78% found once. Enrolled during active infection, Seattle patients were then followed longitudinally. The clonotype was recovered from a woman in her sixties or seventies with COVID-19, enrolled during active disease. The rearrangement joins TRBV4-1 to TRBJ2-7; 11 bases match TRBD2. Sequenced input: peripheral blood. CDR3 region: CASGHLAGGKISYEQYF. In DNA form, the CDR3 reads TGCGCCAGCGGTCACCTAGCGGGAGGCAAAATCTCCTACGAGCAGTACTTC.